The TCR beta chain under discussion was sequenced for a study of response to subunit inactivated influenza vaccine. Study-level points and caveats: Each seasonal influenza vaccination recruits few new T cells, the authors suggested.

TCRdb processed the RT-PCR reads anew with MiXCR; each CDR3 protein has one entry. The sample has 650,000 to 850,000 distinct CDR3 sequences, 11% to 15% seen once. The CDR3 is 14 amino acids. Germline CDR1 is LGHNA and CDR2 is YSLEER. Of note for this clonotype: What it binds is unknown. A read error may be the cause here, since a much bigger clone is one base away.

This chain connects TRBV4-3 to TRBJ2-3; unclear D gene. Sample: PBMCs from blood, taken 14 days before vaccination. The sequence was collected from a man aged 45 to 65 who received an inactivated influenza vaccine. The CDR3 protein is CTSSQDSQVSTQYF. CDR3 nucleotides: TGCACCAGCAGCCAAGATAGTCAAGTATCTACGCAGTATTTT.